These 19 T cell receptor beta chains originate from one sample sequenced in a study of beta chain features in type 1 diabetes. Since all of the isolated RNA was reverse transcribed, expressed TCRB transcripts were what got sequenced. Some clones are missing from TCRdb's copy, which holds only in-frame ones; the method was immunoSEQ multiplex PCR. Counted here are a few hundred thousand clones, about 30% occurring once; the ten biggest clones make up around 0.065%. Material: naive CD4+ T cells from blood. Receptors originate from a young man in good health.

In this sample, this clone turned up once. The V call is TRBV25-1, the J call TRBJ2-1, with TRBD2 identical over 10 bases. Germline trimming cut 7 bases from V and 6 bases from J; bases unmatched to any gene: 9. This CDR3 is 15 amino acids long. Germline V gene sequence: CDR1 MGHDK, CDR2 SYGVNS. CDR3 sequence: CASTVSGRWGNEQFF. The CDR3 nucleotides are TGTGCCAGCACCGTTAGCGGGAGGTGGGGCAATGAGCAGTTCTTC.

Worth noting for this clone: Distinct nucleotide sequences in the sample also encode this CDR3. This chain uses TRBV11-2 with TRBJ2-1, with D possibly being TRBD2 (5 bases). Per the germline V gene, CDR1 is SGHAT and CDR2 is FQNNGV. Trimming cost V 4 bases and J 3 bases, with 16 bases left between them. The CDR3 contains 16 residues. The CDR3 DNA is TGTGCCAGCAGCTCCTCCCTAGCAGGAGGCTACAATGAGCAGTTCTTC. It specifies CASSSSLAGGYNEQFF.

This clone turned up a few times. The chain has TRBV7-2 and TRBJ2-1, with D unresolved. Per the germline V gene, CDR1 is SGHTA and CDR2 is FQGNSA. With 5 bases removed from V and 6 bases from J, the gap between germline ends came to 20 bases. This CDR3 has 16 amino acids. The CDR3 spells CASSATWDTPLNEQFF. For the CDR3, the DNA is TGTGCCAGCAGCGCGACATGGGATACACCCCTCAATGAGCAGTTCTTC.

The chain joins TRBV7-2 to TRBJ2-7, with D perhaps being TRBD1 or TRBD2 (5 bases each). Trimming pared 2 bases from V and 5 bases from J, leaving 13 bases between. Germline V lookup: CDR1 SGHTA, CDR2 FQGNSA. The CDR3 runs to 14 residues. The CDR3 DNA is TGTGCCAGCAGCTTAATTCGGGACCAGGACGAGCAGTACTTC. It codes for CASSLIRDQDEQYF.

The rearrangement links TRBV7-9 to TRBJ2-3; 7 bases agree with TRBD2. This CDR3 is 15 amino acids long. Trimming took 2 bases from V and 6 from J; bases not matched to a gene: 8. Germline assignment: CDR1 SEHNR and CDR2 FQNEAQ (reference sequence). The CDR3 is CASSLWQGGLDTQYF. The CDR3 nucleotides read TGTGCCAGCAGCTTATGGCAGGGAGGGTTGGATACGCAGTATTTT.

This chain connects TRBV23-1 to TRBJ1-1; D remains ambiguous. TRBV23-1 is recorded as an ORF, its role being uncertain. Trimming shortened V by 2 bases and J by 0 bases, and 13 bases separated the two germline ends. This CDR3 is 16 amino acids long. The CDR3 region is CASSQAAGSLNTEAFF. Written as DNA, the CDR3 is TGCGCCAGCAGTCAAGCTGCCGGGAGTTTGAACACTGAAGCTTTCTTT.

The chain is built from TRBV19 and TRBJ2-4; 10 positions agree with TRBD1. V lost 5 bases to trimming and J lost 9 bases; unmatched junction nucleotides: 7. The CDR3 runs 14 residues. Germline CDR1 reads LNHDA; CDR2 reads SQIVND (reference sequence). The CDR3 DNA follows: TGTGCCAGTAGTGCGACAGGGGGCGGTGGCATTCAGTACTTC. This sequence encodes CASSATGGGGIQYF.

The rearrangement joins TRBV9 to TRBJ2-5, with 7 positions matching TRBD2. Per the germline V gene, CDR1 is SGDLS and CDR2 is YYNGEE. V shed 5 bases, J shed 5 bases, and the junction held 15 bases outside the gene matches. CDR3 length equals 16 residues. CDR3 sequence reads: CASSPSGTTGRETQYF. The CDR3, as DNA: TGTGCCAGCAGTCCATCCGGGACTACCGGGAGGGAGACCCAGTACTTC.

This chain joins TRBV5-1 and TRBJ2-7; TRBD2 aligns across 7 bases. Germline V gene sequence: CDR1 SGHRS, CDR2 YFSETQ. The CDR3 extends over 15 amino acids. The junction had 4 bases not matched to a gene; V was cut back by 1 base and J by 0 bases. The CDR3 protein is CASSLSRGSSYEQYF. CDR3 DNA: TGCGCCAGCAGCTTGTCTCGCGGGAGCTCCTACGAGCAGTACTTC.

The CDR3 region is CASSTAGTSGMAQYF. CDR3 nucleotides: TGTGCCAGCAGCACGGCCGGGACTAGCGGGATGGCCCAGTACTTC. The rearrangement uses TRBV9 and TRBJ2-5; 13 bases map to TRBD2. Per the germline V gene, CDR1 is SGDLS and CDR2 is YYNGEE. Trimming took 4 bases from V and 9 from J; bases not matched to a gene: 9. The CDR3 sequence is 15 residues long.

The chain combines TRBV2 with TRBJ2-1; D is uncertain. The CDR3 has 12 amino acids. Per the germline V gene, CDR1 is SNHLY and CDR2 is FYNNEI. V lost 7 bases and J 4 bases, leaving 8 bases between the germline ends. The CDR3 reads CASKPEYNEQFF. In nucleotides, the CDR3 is TGTGCCAGCAAACCAGAATACAATGAGCAGTTCTTC.

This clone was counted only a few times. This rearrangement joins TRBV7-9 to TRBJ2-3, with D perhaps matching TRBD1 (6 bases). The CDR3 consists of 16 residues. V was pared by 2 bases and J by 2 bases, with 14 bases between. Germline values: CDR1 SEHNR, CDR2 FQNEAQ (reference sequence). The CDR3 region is CASSLPPGEFTDTQYF. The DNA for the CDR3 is TGTGCCAGCAGCTTACCCCCAGGGGAATTCACAGATACGCAGTATTTT.

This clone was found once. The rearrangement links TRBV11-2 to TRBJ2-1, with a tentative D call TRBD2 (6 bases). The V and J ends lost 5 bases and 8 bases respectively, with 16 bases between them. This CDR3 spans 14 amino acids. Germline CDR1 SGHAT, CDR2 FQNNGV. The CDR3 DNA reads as TGTGCCAGCAGCATAGCAGGAGGGAAACATGAGCAGTTCTTC. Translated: CASSIAGGKHEQFF.

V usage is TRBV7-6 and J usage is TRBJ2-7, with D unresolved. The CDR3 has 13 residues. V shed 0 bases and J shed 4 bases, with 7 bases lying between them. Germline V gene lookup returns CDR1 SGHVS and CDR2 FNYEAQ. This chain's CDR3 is CASSLAFKYEQYF. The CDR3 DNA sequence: TGTGCCAGCAGCTTAGCGTTCAAGTACGAGCAGTACTTC.

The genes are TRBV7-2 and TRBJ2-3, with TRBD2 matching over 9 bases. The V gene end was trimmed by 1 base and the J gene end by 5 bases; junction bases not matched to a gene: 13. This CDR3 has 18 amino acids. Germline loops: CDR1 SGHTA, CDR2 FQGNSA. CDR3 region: CASSLGAGTAGGRDTQYF. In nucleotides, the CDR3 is TGTGCCAGCAGCTTAGGGGCGGGTACAGCGGGAGGTAGAGATACGCAGTATTTT.

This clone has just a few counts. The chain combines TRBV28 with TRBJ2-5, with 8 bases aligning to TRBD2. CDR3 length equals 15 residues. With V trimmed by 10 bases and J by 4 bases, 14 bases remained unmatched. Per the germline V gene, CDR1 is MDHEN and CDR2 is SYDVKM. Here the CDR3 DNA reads TGTGCCACGGCCTCCCCCGGGAGGGCGGGAGAGACCCAGTACTTC. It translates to CATASPGRAGETQYF.

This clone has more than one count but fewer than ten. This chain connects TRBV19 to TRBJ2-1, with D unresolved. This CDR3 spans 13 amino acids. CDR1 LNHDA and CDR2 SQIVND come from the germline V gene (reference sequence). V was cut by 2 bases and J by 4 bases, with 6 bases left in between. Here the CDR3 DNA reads TGTGCCAGTAGTATACGCGATTACAATGAGCAGTTCTTC. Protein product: CASSIRDYNEQFF.

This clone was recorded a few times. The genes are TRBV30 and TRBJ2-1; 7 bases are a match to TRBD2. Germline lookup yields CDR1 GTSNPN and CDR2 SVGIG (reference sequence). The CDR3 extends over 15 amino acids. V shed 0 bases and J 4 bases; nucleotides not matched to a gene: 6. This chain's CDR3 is CAWSVGSGLYNEQFF. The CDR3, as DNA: TGTGCCTGGAGTGTTGGTAGCGGGCTATACAATGAGCAGTTCTTC.

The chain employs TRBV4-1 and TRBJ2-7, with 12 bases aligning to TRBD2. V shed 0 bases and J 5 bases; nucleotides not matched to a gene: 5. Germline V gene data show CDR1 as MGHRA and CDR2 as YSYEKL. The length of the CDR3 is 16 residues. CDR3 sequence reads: CASSQDRRLAGDEQYF. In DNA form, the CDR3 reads TGCGCCAGCAGCCAAGATCGGAGACTAGCGGGAGACGAGCAGTACTTC.